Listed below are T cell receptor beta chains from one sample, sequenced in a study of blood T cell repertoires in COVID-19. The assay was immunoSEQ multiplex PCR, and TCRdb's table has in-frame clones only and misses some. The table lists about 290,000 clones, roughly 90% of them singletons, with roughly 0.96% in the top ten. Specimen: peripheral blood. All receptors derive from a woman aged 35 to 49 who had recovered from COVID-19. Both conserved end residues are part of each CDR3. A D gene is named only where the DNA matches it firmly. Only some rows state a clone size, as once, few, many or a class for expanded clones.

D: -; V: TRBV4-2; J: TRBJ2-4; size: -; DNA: TGTGCCAGCAGCCAAGATCCGGGTCTTATAGCCAAAAACATTCAGTACTTC; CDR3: CASSQDPGLIAKNIQYF
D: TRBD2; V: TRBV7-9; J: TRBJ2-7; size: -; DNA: TGTGCCAGCAGCGGACCGGGACTAGAAGACGAGCAGTACTTC; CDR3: CASSGPGLEDEQYF
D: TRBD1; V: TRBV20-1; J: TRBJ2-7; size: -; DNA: TGCAGTGCTAGTTGGGACAGGGGATCCTACGAGCAGTACTTC; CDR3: CSASWDRGSYEQYF
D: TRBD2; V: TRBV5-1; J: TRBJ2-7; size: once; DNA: TGCGCCAGCAGCGCGGCGACTAGCGGCATTTACGAGCAGTACTTC; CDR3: CASSAATSGIYEQYF
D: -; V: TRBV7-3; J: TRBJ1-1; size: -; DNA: TGTGCCAGCAGCATGACAAGTAACACTGAAGCTTTCTTT; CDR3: CASSMTSNTEAFF
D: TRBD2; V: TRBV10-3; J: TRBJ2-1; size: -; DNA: TGTGCCATCAGTGGGACTAGCGGGAGTGTTGGGAGCTCCTACAATGAGCAGTTCTTC; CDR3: CAISGTSGSVGSSYNEQFF
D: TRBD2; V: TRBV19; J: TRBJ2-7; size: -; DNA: TGTGCCAGTAGTATAGAATATGGCGGGACTAGCGACTCCTACGAGCAGTACTTC; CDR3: CASSIEYGGTSDSYEQYF
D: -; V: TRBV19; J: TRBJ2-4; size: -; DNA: TGTGCCAGTAGTGAGAATTATGGAGCCAAAAACATTCAGTACTTC; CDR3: CASSENYGAKNIQYF
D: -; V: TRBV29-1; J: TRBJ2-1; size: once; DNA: TGCAGCGTTGAAGTGTCGCAGCTACTAGCCTACAATGAGCAGTTCTTC; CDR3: CSVEVSQLLAYNEQFF
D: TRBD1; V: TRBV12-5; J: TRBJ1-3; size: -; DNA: TGTGCTAGTGGTTTGGGGACAGGCCGGGTAGGAAACACCATATATTTT; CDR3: CASGLGTGRVGNTIYF
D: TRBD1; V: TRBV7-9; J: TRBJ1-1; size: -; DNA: TGTGCCAGCAGCTTACCGACAGGGGGCGTCACTGAAGCTTTCTTT; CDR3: CASSLPTGGVTEAFF
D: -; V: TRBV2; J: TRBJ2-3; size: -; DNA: TGTGCCAGCAGTGCAGGGCGGGGCTTCACAGATACGCAGTATTTT; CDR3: CASSAGRGFTDTQYF
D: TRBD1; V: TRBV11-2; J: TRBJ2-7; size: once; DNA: TGTGCCAGCAGCCCCGACAGGGTGAGGTCCGAGCAGTACTTC; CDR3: CASSPDRVRSEQYF
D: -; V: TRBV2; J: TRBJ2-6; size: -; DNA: TGTGCCAGCAGCCCTAGACAGGCATCTGGGGCCAACGTCCTGACTTTC; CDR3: CASSPRQASGANVLTF
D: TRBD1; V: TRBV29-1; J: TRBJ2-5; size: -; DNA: TGCAGCGGTATGACAGGGGGCCAAGAGACCCAGTACTTC; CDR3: CSGMTGGQETQYF
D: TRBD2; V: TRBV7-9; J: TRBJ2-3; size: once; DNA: TGTGCCAGCAGCTTACTTACTAGCGCCACAGATACGCAGTATTTT; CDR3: CASSLLTSATDTQYF
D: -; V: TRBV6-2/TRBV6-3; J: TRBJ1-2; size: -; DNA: TGTGCCAGCAGCCCCTCCGGTTACTATGGCTACACCTTC; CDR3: CASSPSGYYGYTF
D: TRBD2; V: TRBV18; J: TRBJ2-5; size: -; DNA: TGTGCCAGCTCACCCGAGGCGGGAGTTGGGGTGACCCAGTACTTC; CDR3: CASSPEAGVGVTQYF
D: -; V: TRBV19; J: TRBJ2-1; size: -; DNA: TGTGCCAGTAGTATCCCGACAGGCAATGAGCAGTTCTTC; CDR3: CASSIPTGNEQFF
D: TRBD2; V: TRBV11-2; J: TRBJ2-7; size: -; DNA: TGTGCCAGCAGCTTAGATCTACTGCGGGAGGTGGCCTACGAGCAGTACTTC; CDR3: CASSLDLLREVAYEQYF